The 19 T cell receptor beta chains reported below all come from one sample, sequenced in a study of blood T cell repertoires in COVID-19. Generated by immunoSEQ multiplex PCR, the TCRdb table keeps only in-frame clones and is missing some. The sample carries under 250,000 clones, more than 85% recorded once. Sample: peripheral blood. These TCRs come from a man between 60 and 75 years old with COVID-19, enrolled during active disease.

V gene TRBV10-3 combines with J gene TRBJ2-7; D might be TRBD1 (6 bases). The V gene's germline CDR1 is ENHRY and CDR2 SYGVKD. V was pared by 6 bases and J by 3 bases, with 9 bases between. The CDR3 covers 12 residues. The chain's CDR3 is CAIRKGDYEQYF. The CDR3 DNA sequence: TGTGCCATCAGGAAGGGGGACTACGAGCAGTACTTC.

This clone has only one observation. The CDR3: CASSLTASGFYNEQFF. The CDR3 bases are TGTGCCAGCAGTTTAACGGCTAGCGGTTTCTACAATGAGCAGTTCTTC. The chain employs TRBV28 and TRBJ2-1, with 7 positions matching TRBD2. Trimming removed 2 bases from V and 3 bases from J; junction bases left unmatched: 7. Per germline, CDR1 MDHEN and CDR2 SYDVKM. The CDR3 runs to 16 residues. The full variable domain, in which reference TRBV28 and TRBJ2-1 provide the parts outside the CDR3, is DVKVTQSSRYLVKRTGEKVFLECVQDMDHENMFWYRQDPGLGLRLIYFSYDVKMKEKGDIPEGYSVSREKKERFSLILESASTNQTSMYLCASSLTASGFYNEQFFGPGTRLTVL.

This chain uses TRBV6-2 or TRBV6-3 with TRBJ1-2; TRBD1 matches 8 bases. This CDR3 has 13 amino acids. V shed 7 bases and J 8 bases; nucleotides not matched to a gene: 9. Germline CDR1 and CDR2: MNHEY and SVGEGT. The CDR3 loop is CASNPGQAGGYTF. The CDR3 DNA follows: TGTGCCAGCAACCCGGGACAGGCCGGGGGCTACACCTTC.

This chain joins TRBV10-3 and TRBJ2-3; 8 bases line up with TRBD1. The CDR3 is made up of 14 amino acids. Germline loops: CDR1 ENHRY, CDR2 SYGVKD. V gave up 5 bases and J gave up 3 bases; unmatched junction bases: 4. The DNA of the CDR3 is TGTGCCATCAGTCGGACAGGGTTAACAGATACGCAGTATTTT. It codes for CAISRTGLTDTQYF.

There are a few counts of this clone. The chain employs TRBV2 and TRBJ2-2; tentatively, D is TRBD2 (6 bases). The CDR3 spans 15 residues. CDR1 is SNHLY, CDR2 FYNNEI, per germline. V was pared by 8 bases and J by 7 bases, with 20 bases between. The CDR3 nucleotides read TGTGCCAGCCGGTCGGACACGAGGGAGGTCGGGGAGCTGTTTTTT. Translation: CASRSDTREVGELFF. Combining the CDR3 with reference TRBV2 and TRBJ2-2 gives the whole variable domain EPEVTQTPSHQVTQMGQEVILRCVPISNHLYFYWYRQILGQKVEFLVSFYNNEISEKSEIFDDQFSVERPDGSNFTLKIRSTKLEDSAMYFCASRSDTREVGELFFGEGSRLTVL.

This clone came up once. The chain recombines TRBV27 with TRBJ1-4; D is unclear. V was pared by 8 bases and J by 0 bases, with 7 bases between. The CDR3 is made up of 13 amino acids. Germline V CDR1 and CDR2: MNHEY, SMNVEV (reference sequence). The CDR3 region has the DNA TGTGCCAGCGCGAGAGCAACTAATGAAAAACTGTTTTTT. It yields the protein CASARATNEKLFF.

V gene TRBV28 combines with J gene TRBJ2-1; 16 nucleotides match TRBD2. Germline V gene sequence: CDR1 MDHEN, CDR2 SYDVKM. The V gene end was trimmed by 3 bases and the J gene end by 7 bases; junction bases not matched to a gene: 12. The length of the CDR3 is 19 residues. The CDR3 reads CASSFRRGTSGRAENEQFF. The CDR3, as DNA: TGTGCCAGCAGTTTTCGCAGGGGGACTAGCGGGAGGGCCGAAAATGAGCAGTTCTTC.

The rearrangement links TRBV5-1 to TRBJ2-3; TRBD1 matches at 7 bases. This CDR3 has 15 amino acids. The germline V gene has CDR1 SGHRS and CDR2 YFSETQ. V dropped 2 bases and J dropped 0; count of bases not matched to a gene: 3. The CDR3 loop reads CASSFTGASTDTQYF. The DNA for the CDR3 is TGCGCCAGCAGCTTTACAGGGGCTAGCACAGATACGCAGTATTTT.

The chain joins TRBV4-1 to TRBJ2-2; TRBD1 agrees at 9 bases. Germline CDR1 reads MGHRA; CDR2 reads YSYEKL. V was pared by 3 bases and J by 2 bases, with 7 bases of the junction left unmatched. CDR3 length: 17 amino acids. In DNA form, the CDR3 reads TGCGCCAGCAGCCACATTTTGGGACAGGGAAACACCGGGGAGCTGTTTTTT. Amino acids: CASSHILGQGNTGELFF.

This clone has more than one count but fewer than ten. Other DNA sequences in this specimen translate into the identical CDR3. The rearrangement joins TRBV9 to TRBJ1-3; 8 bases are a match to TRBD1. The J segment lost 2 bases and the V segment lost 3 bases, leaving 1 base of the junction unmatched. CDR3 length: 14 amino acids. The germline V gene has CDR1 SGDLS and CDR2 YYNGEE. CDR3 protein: CASSATGAGNTIYF. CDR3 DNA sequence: TGTGCCAGCAGCGCGACAGGGGCTGGAAACACCATATATTTT.

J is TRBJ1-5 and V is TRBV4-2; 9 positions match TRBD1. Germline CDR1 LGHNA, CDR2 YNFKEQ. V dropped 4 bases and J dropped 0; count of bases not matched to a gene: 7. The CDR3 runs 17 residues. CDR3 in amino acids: CASSRIGGQGSNQPQHF. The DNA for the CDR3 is TGTGCCAGCAGCCGCATTGGGGGACAGGGTAGCAATCAGCCCCAGCATTTT.

CDR3 DNA sequence: TGTGCCAGTAGTATCCTCCTCGGGACCTACGAGCAGTACTTC. Its translation: CASSILLGTYEQYF. The chain recombines TRBV19 with TRBJ2-7; weak D call: TRBD2 (5 bases). In germline, CDR1 is LNHDA, CDR2 SQIVND (reference sequence). V was pared by 3 bases and J by 2 bases, with 11 bases between. CDR3 length: 14 residues. Filled out from reference TRBV19 and TRBJ2-7, the complete variable domain reads DGGITQSPKYLFRKEGQNVTLSCEQNLNHDAMYWYRQDPGQGLRLIYYSQIVNDFQKGDIAEGYSVSREKKESFPLTVTSAQKNPTAFYLCASSILLGTYEQYFGPGTRLTVT.

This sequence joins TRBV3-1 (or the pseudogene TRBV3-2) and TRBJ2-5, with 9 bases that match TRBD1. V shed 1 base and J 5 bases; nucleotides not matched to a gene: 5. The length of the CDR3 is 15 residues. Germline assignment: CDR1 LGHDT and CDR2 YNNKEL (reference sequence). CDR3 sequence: CASSQGDRAGETQYF. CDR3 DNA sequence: TGTGCCAGCAGCCAAGGGGACAGGGCGGGCGAGACCCAGTACTTC.

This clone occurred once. In DNA, the CDR3 is TGTGCCAGCAGCTTAGCCGGGACTAGCGGGACGGGGTTCTTC. It yields the protein CASSLAGTSGTGFF. This rearrangement joins TRBV7-9 to TRBJ2-1; 13 nucleotides agree with TRBD2. V lost 0 bases and J lost 15; bases outside the gene matches: 5. CDR1 SEHNR and CDR2 FQNEAQ come from the germline V gene (reference sequence). The CDR3 length is 14 residues.

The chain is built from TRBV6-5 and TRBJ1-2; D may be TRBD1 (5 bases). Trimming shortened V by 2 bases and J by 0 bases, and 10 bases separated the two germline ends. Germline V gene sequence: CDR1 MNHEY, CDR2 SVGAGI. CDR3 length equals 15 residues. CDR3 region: CASSYRTGSNYGYTF. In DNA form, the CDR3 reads TGTGCCAGCAGTTACCGCACAGGATCTAACTATGGCTACACCTTC.

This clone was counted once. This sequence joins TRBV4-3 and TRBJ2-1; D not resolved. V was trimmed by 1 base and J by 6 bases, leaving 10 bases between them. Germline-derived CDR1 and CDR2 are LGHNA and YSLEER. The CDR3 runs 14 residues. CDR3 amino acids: CASSQVGQANEQFF. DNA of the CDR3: TGCGCCAGCAGCCAAGTCGGCCAGGCCAATGAGCAGTTCTTC.

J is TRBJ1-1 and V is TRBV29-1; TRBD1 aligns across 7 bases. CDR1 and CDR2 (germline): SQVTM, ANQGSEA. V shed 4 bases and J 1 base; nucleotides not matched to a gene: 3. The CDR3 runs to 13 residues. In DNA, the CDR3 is TGCAGCGTTGCGGGACAGCCGAACACTGAAGCTTTCTTT. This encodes CSVAGQPNTEAFF. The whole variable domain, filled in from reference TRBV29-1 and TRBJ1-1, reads SAVISQKPSRDICQRGTSLTIQCQVDSQVTMMFWYRQQPGQSLTLIATANQGSEATYESGFVIDKFPISRPNLTFSTLTVSNMSPEDSSIYLCSVAGQPNTEAFFGQGTRLTVV.

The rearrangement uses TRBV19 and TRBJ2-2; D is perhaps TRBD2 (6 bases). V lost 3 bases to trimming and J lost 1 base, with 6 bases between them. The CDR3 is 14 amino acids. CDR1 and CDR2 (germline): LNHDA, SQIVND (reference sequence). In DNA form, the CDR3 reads TGTGCCAGTAGTATGGGGGGGAACACCGGGGAGCTGTTTTTT. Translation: CASSMGGNTGELFF.

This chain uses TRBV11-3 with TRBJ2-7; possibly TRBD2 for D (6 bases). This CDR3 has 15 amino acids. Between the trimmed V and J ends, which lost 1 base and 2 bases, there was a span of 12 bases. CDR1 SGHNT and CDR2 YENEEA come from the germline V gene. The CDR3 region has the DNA TGTGCCAGCAGCTTAGGTAGCGGATTAACCTACGAGCAGTACTTC. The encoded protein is CASSLGSGLTYEQYF.